Below are 28 T cell receptor beta chains sequenced from a single sample in a study of cytomegalovirus exposure and HLA in healthy donors. PCR employed 60 Vbeta and 13 Jbeta primers. Assay: immunoSEQ multiplex PCR; the TCRdb copy retains only in-frame clones and omits some. The table lists under 150,000 clones, 75% to 80% of them singletons, with almost 4% in the top ten. Specimen: PBMCs. The receptors were gathered from a man younger than 35 in good health and CMV-seronegative.

For the CDR3, the DNA is TGTGCCAGCAGCGTGGGACAGACCTATGGCTACACCTTC. Translated, it gives CASSVGQTYGYTF. The chain recombines TRBV5-6 with TRBJ1-2, with 7 bases matching TRBD1. The ends lost 4 bases at V and 4 bases at J; junction bases unmatched: 4. Per germline, CDR1 SGHDT and CDR2 YYEEEE. The CDR3 is 13 residues long. Based on the CDR3 plus reference TRBV5-6 and TRBJ1-2, the full variable domain is DAGVTQSPTHLIKTRGQQVTLRCSPKSGHDTVSWYQQALGQGPQFIFQYYEEEERQRGNFPDRFSGHQFPNYSSELNVNALLLGDSALYLCASSVGQTYGYTFGSGTRLTVV.

This chain connects TRBV2 to TRBJ1-1, with a weak D call TRBD1 (5 bases). Trimming took off 1 base at V and 10 bases at J, with 10 bases between the two ends. The V gene's germline CDR1 is SNHLY and CDR2 FYNNEI. The CDR3 covers 12 residues. The CDR3 loop is CASSEEAGGAFF. CDR3 DNA sequence: TGTGCCAGCAGTGAAGAGGCCGGGGGAGCTTTCTTT.

The chain combines TRBV29-1 with TRBJ2-5; 7 nucleotides agree with TRBD2. With the DNA end fitting TRBJ2-7 better, the J assignment may be wrong. The CDR3 is made up of 14 amino acids. CDR1 SQVTM and CDR2 ANQGSEA come from the germline V gene. CDR3 DNA: TGCAGCGTCCGACAGCGGGAAGACACCTACGAGCAGTACTTC. Protein sequence: CSVRQREDTYEQYF.

The rearrangement links TRBV28 to TRBJ2-5, with a weak D call TRBD1 (5 bases). The CDR3 length is 15 residues. The germline gives CDR1 MDHEN, CDR2 SYDVKM. V gave up 4 bases and J gave up 5 bases, with 17 bases separating them. The CDR3 sequence is CASSSRTPPRETQYF. The CDR3 nucleotides are TGTGCCAGCAGTTCAAGGACACCCCCCCGGGAGACCCAGTACTTC. The whole variable domain, remainder taken from reference TRBV28 and TRBJ2-5, is DVKVTQSSRYLVKRTGEKVFLECVQDMDHENMFWYRQDPGLGLRLIYFSYDVKMKEKGDIPEGYSVSREKKERFSLILESASTNQTSMYLCASSSRTPPRETQYFGPGTRLLVL.

The chain employs TRBV9 and TRBJ1-1, with D uncertain. This CDR3 spans 15 amino acids. The V and J ends lost 4 bases and 4 bases respectively, with 17 bases between them. Germline values: CDR1 SGDLS, CDR2 YYNGEE. CDR3 nucleotide sequence: TGTGCCAGCAGCCCCTCGGGGAGAGACTTCACTGAAGCTTTCTTT. It codes for CASSPSGRDFTEAFF.

This chain connects TRBV12-2 to TRBJ1-2; whether TRBD1, the table's D call, matches the DNA was not checked. TRBV12-2 is reported as a pseudogene. CDR3 length: 13 residues. CDR3 residues: CASRRTGVYGYTF. In DNA, the CDR3 is TGTGCAAGTCGTCGAACAGGGGTATATGGCTACACCTTC.

The chain joins TRBV27 to TRBJ2-6; no clear D gene. The CDR3 is made up of 13 amino acids. Germline lookup yields CDR1 MNHEY and CDR2 SMNVEV (reference sequence). V shed 6 bases and J shed 4 bases, with 7 bases lying between them. The CDR3 sequence is CASSPPGANVLTF. The CDR3 DNA follows: TGTGCCAGCAGCCCTCCGGGGGCCAACGTCCTGACTTTC.

V gene TRBV19 combines with J gene TRBJ1-1; D might be TRBD1 (5 bases). Deletions cut 10 bases from V and 5 bases from J, with 17 bases between. The CDR3 extends over 13 amino acids. In germline, CDR1 is LNHDA, CDR2 SQIVND (reference sequence). The chain's CDR3 is CATAIGTVTEAFF. Here the CDR3 DNA reads TGTGCCACTGCAATAGGGACTGTAACTGAAGCTTTCTTT.

The J gene is TRBJ2-2, the V gene TRBV2, with D hard to call. CDR1 is SNHLY, CDR2 FYNNEI, per germline. The CDR3 totals 17 residues. Trimming stripped 5 bases from V and 0 bases from J, with 16 bases between. The CDR3 bases are TGTGCCAGCAGTCGATCCGTCTTACTAACGAACACCGGGGAGCTGTTTTTT. As protein: CASSRSVLLTNTGELFF.

Note on this clone: One junction end disagrees with the germline gene, perhaps due to a read error. The sample contains more than one DNA sequence encoding this CDR3. The chain recombines TRBV30 with TRBJ1-6; D is ambiguous. CDR1 and CDR2 (germline): GTSNPN, SVGIG (reference sequence). The CDR3 extends over 13 amino acids. The CDR3 bases are TGTGCCTGTCCACTCCCCTATAATTCCCCCCTCCACTTT. It translates to CACPLPYNSPLHF. The full variable domain, in which reference TRBV30 and TRBJ1-6 provide the parts outside the CDR3, is SQTIHQWPATLVQPVGSPLSLECTVEGTSNPNLYWYRQAAGRGLQLLFYSVGIGQISSEVPQNLSASRPQDRQFILSSKKLLLSDSGFYLCACPLPYNSPLHFGNGTRLTVT.

V and J are TRBV7-2 and TRBJ1-2; 9 nucleotides line up with TRBD1. CDR3 length: 14 amino acids. With V trimmed by 4 bases and J by 5 bases, 5 bases remained unmatched. The germline gives CDR1 SGHTA, CDR2 FQGNSA. The CDR3 DNA reads TGTGCCAGCAGCTATACAGGGGGCGAGTATGGCTACACCTTC. Translating it yields CASSYTGGEYGYTF.

This clone came up once. V is TRBV18 and J is TRBJ2-3; TRBD2 aligns across 13 bases. The CDR3 runs 16 residues. The ends lost 6 bases at V and 0 bases at J; junction bases unmatched: 3. Per germline, CDR1 KGHSH and CDR2 LQKENI. The CDR3 sequence: CASSWTSGRSTDTQYF. CDR3 bases: TGTGCCAGCTCCTGGACTAGCGGGAGAAGCACAGATACGCAGTATTTT. Together with reference TRBV18 and TRBJ2-3, the CDR3 gives the full variable domain: NAGVMQNPRHLVRRRGQEARLRCSPMKGHSHVYWYRQLPEEGLKFMVYLQKENIIDESGMPKERFSAEFPKEGPSILRIQQVVRGDSAAYFCASSWTSGRSTDTQYFGPGTRLTVL.

This clone came up once. The V call is TRBV14, the J call TRBJ1-2, with unresolved D. With 4 bases removed from V and 3 bases from J, the gap between germline ends came to 12 bases. CDR1 and CDR2 (germline): SGHDN, FVKESK. This CDR3 region has 14 residues. CDR3 bases: TGTGCCAGCAGCCGAGGGATCAGCTACTATGGCTACACCTTC. This translates into CASSRGISYYGYTF.

This clone has only a few counts. The chain has TRBV7-2 and TRBJ2-3, with 9 nucleotides matching TRBD2. V shed 3 bases and J 4 bases; nucleotides not matched to a gene: 11. This CDR3 comprises 17 residues. Germline-derived CDR1 and CDR2 are SGHTA and FQGNSA. In nucleotides, the CDR3 is TGTGCCAGCAGCTTTCTGGCAGCGGGAGGCCGCGCAGATACGCAGTATTTT. Its translation is CASSFLAAGGRADTQYF.

CDR3: CASSIRAHTEAFF. CDR3 coding DNA: TGTGCCAGTAGTATCAGGGCCCACACTGAAGCTTTCTTT. The chain recombines TRBV19 with TRBJ1-1, with D perhaps matching TRBD1 (5 bases). The length of the CDR3 is 13 residues. Germline V gene data show CDR1 as LNHDA and CDR2 as SQIVND (reference sequence). V was shortened by 3 bases and J by 3 bases, with 8 bases between the two germline ends.

The chain is built from TRBV6-1 and TRBJ2-1; maybe TRBD1 (5 bases). The V gene's germline CDR1 is MNHNS and CDR2 SASEGT. V lost 2 bases, J lost 2 bases, and 10 bases lay in between. This CDR3 comprises 15 residues. The CDR3 sequence: CASSETQGPYNEQFF. CDR3 in DNA: TGTGCCAGCAGTGAAACCCAGGGTCCCTACAATGAGCAGTTCTTC.

V usage is TRBV28 and J usage is TRBJ2-7; no definite D call. V gave up 3 bases and J gave up 2 bases, with 14 bases separating them. The CDR3 extends over 15 amino acids. Germline CDR1 reads MDHEN; CDR2 reads SYDVKM. The DNA for the CDR3 is TGTGCCAGCAGTTTCCCTGTGGGTGACACCTACGAGCAGTACTTC. As protein: CASSFPVGDTYEQYF.

There are a few counts of this clone. The rearrangement links TRBV4-2 to TRBJ2-7; 9 bases are shared with TRBD2. The CDR3 spans 15 residues. Germline values: CDR1 LGHNA, CDR2 YNFKEQ. Unmatched junction bases numbered 8, after V lost 2 bases and J lost 6 bases. The CDR3 loop is CASSQIAGDSSEQYF. The CDR3 region has the DNA TGTGCCAGCAGCCAAATAGCGGGAGACTCTAGCGAGCAGTACTTC.

This clone was seen more than once but under ten times. The CDR3 here is CASSHLAGEFSYEQYF. The CDR3 DNA sequence: TGCGCCAGCAGCCACTTAGCGGGAGAGTTCTCATACGAGCAGTACTTC. This chain connects TRBV4-1 to TRBJ2-7; 9 bases agree with TRBD2. This CDR3 comprises 16 residues. The J segment lost 4 bases and the V segment lost 3 bases, leaving 10 bases of the junction unmatched. Germline CDR1 reads MGHRA; CDR2 reads YSYEKL.

V is TRBV9 and J is TRBJ1-2; possibly TRBD1 for D (5 bases). The V end was cut by 0 bases, the J end by 4 bases, with 13 bases between. The CDR3 consists of 15 residues. Germline values: CDR1 SGDLS, CDR2 YYNGEE. CDR3 DNA: TGTGCCAGCAGCGTAGATGGCTACAGGACCTATGGCTACACCTTC. It codes for CASSVDGYRTYGYTF.

As DNA, the CDR3 is TGTGCCAGCAGTTTACGACACCATCGGAATGAGCAGTTCTTC. Protein product: CASSLRHHRNEQFF. The rearrangement uses TRBV27 and TRBJ2-1; D unresolved. Trimming cost V 2 bases and J 7 bases, with 12 bases left between them. Germline-derived CDR1 and CDR2 are MNHEY and SMNVEV (reference sequence). There are 14 residues in the CDR3.

The chain has TRBV19 and TRBJ2-5; the match to TRBD2 covers 8 bases. The V gene's germline CDR1 is LNHDA and CDR2 SQIVND (reference sequence). V trimming: 3 bases; J trimming: 2 bases; junction bases outside the gene matches: 8. The CDR3 length is 16 residues. This CDR3 is CASSIGQRGRQETQYF. The CDR3 bases are TGTGCCAGTAGTATTGGCCAGCGGGGGAGACAAGAGACCCAGTACTTC.

The V gene is TRBV5-1, the J gene TRBJ2-2; D is uncertain. Germline-derived CDR1 and CDR2 are SGHRS and YFSETQ. The germline V and J ends were trimmed by 1 base and 0 bases, with 7 bases remaining between them. This CDR3 contains 15 residues. In DNA, the CDR3 is TGCGCCAGCAGCTTGACAGACGCGAACACCGGGGAGCTGTTTTTT. The encoded protein is CASSLTDANTGELFF.

This sequence joins TRBV27 and TRBJ1-2; tentatively, D is TRBD1 (6 bases). This CDR3 comprises 14 residues. Germline V gene lookup returns CDR1 MNHEY and CDR2 SMNVEV (reference sequence). Trimming cost V 3 bases and J 4 bases, with 12 bases left between them. The CDR3 DNA reads TGTGCCAGCAGTTTTACAGGGAGGGGCTATGGCTACACCTTC. Translation: CASSFTGRGYGYTF.

The CDR3 bases are TGTGCCAGCCTTCCCGCCGGGGGACGCACCGGGGAGCTGTTTTTT. This encodes CASLPAGGRTGELFF. V and J are TRBV6-5 and TRBJ2-2; possibly TRBD2 for D (6 bases). V lost 8 bases to trimming and J lost 4 bases, with 17 bases between them. The CDR3 contains 15 residues. The germline V gene encodes CDR1 MNHEY and CDR2 SVGAGI.

This chain uses TRBV9 with TRBJ2-3; 8 bases match TRBD2. J gave up 2 bases and V 7 bases, and 9 bases lay outside the gene matches. The CDR3 extends over 15 amino acids. Germline-derived CDR1 and CDR2 are SGDLS and YYNGEE. The CDR3, as DNA: TGTGCCAGCTCCCGGGGGGGCCTCGACACAGATACGCAGTATTTT. This translates into CASSRGGLDTDTQYF.

This clone was observed once. This rearrangement joins TRBV6-1 to TRBJ2-5, with TRBD2 matching 9 bases. The better agreement between TRBJ2-7 and the DNA end casts doubt on the J call. CDR3 length equals 15 residues. In germline, CDR1 is MNHNS, CDR2 SASEGT. CDR3 DNA: TGTGCCAGCAGTGTCCGGCGGGGGGGCCTCTACGAGCAGTACTTC. Amino acid sequence: CASSVRRGGLYEQYF.

CDR3 sequence: CASSLVREGTDTQYF. CDR3 sequence (DNA): TGTGCCAGCAGCTTAGTACGGGAGGGCACAGATACGCAGTATTTT. The J gene is TRBJ2-3, the V gene TRBV11-2, with 7 nucleotides matching TRBD2. This CDR3 region has 15 residues. The germline gives CDR1 SGHAT, CDR2 FQNNGV. With 1 base clipped from V and 1 base from J, the junction kept 2 bases outside the gene matches.